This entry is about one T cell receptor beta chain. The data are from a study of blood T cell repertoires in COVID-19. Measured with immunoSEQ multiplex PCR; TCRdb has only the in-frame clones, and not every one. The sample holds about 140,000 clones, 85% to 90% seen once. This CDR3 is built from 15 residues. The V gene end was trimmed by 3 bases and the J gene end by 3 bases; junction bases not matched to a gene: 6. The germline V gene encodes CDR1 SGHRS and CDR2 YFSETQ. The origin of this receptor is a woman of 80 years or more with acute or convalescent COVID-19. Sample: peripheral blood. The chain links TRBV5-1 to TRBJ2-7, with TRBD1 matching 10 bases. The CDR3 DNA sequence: TGCGCCAGCAGCTCCGGGACAGGGGTTTTCTACGAGCAGTACTTC. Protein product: CASSSGTGVFYEQYF.